This TCR beta chain was sequenced for a study of blood T cell repertoires in COVID-19. About the study: Acute-phase and convalescent COVID-19 samples originated in the United States, Italy and Spain. PBMCs, B-cell-depleted T cells, or T cells provided the cDNA or gDNA that made up the material.

V lost 8 bases and J lost 4; bases outside the gene matches: 6. The length of the CDR3 is 13 residues. The germline V gene has CDR1 MNHEY and CDR2 SVGAGI. Methods used by the authors: Estimated nucleated cell counts came from reference gene primer amplification. Clones were sequenced by immunoSEQ multiplex PCR, and TCRdb holds only the in-frame ones, with some missing. The DNA gave D and trimming, while V, J and clone size come from that table. There are 65,000 to 90,000 clones in the sample; 86% occur only once, and approximately 22% lies in the top ten. In its sample, this clone was seen once. The specimen was peripheral blood. The source of this sequence is a woman of 80 years or more in a cohort sampled during active or convalescent COVID-19. The J gene is TRBJ1-2, the V gene TRBV6-5; TRBD1 matches 8 bases. CDR3 coding DNA: TGTGCCAGCCGGACAGGGTTCTCCTATGGCTACACCTTC. Amino acids: CASRTGFSYGYTF.